A single sample is the source of the 20 T cell receptor beta chains below, sequenced in a study of blood T cell repertoires in COVID-19. TCRdb's copy holds only in-frame clones and misses some; the assay was immunoSEQ multiplex PCR. The sample consists of 150,000 to 200,000 clones, around 79% of them appearing once. Specimen: peripheral blood. The receptors shown here come from a woman between 40 and 55 years old with COVID-19, enrolled during active disease.

This chain joins TRBV19 and TRBJ2-3; TRBD1 is a possible D gene (5 bases). The CDR3 spans 13 residues. Germline V lookup: CDR1 LNHDA, CDR2 SQIVND (reference sequence). The V gene lost 4 bases and the J gene lost 9 bases, with 14 bases spanning the gap. The CDR3, as DNA: TGTGCCAGTAGTACTCCTCAGGGTTGGACGCAGTATTTT. Amino acid sequence: CASSTPQGWTQYF.

The chain carries TRBV9 and TRBJ2-1, with 7 positions matching TRBD1. The J segment lost 6 bases and the V segment lost 6 bases, leaving 18 bases of the junction unmatched. The CDR3 contains 17 residues. Germline values: CDR1 SGDLS, CDR2 YYNGEE. The DNA of the CDR3 is TGTGCCAGCACCGACTATCCAGACAGGGCTACCCGCAATGAGCAGTTCTTC. The encoded protein is CASTDYPDRATRNEQFF.

Note on this clone: At one end the junction does not follow the germline gene, possibly because of a read error. The rearrangement joins TRBV20-1 to TRBJ2-7, with 10 bases that match TRBD2. Looked up from germline, CDR1 is DFQATT and CDR2 is SNEGSKA (reference sequence). The CDR3 has 11 amino acids. This chain's CDR3 is CSANLNSGGSF. CDR3 sequence (DNA): TGCAGTGCTAACCTCAATAGCGGGGGGTCCTTC.

J is TRBJ1-1 and V is TRBV18, with D possibly TRBD1 on 5 matching bases. The CDR3 covers 14 residues. Germline CDR1 is KGHSH and CDR2 is LQKENI. V gave up 0 bases and J gave up 10 bases, with 15 bases separating them. CDR3 coding DNA: TGTGCCAGCTCACCACCGAGTGGGGCGTTTGCAGCTTTCTTT. It translates to CASSPPSGAFAAFF.

The V and J genes are TRBV27 and TRBJ1-2; D gene unclear. Trimming shortened V by 5 bases and J by 6 bases, and 13 bases separated the two germline ends. This CDR3 comprises 13 residues. CDR1 and CDR2 (germline): MNHEY, SMNVEV (reference sequence). This chain's CDR3 is CASSLRGFNGYTF. CDR3 in DNA: TGTGCCAGCAGTCTACGGGGATTTAATGGCTACACCTTC.

Concerning this clone itself: The sample holds other DNA sequences that translate to the same CDR3. V usage is TRBV21-1 and J usage is TRBJ2-7; the table's D call of TRBD2 was not tested on the DNA. TRBV21-1 is a pseudogene locus. The CDR3 spans 21 residues. The CDR3 protein is CASSKEGGLRGKPTISYEQYF. The CDR3 DNA is TGTGCCAGCAGCAAAGAGGGCGGCTTACGGGGTAAACCCACGATCTCCTACGAGCAGTACTTC.

This clone was detected many times. This sequence joins TRBV10-3 and TRBJ1-1; D is ambiguous. V lost 3 bases and J 3 bases, leaving 11 bases between the germline ends. Germline V lookup: CDR1 ENHRY, CDR2 SYGVKD. The CDR3 length is 14 residues. The CDR3 region is CAISDQGGHTEAFF. CDR3 nucleotide sequence: TGTGCCATCAGTGATCAAGGCGGGCACACTGAAGCTTTCTTT.

This clone was seen a handful of times. Here the CDR3 reads CASTLGGGGGEQFF. The CDR3 coding sequence is TGTGCCAGCACCCTTGGGGGGGGCGGGGGTGAGCAGTTCTTC. The rearrangement uses TRBV11-2 and TRBJ2-1; maybe TRBD2 (7 bases). Germline CDR1 reads SGHAT; CDR2 reads FQNNGV. Trimming pared 7 bases from V and 9 bases from J, leaving 19 bases between. The CDR3 is 14 residues long.

J is TRBJ2-3 and V is TRBV15; D is perhaps TRBD1 (5 bases). Trimming removed 3 bases from V and 0 bases from J, with 16 bases in between. This CDR3 region has 17 residues. The germline V gene encodes CDR1 LNHNV and CDR2 YYDKDF (reference sequence). The CDR3 loop is CATSRARQPISTDTQYF. The CDR3, as DNA: TGTGCCACCAGCAGGGCGAGACAGCCGATTAGCACAGATACGCAGTATTTT.

The gene calls are TRBV18 and TRBJ2-3; 8 bases are a match to TRBD2. The V gene's germline CDR1 is KGHSH and CDR2 LQKENI. Losses at the gene ends were 5 bases for V and 4 bases for J; bases not matched to a gene: 5. The CDR3 loop spans 14 amino acids. The CDR3 region is CASSTTGGPDTQYF. In nucleotides, the CDR3 is TGTGCCAGCTCAACCACGGGGGGGCCAGATACGCAGTATTTT.

This clone was counted between two and nine times. J is TRBJ1-5 and V is TRBV7-9, with 7 bases identical to TRBD1. V lost 0 bases, J lost 5 bases, and 1 base stayed unmatched. CDR1 SEHNR and CDR2 FQNEAQ come from the germline V gene (reference sequence). The CDR3 is 14 amino acids. For the CDR3, the DNA is TGTGCCAGCAGCTTAGCGGGACAGCATCAGCCCCAGCATTTT. This encodes CASSLAGQHQPQHF.

This clone showed up just once. The rearrangement uses TRBV19 and TRBJ2-4; maybe TRBD1 (5 bases). Germline CDR1 is LNHDA and CDR2 is SQIVND (reference sequence). The CDR3 length is 12 residues. V lost 6 bases, J lost 5 bases, and 8 bases lay in between. For the CDR3, the DNA is TGTGCCAGTAGGGGGCGCGAAAACATTCAGTACTTC. Translating gives CASRGRENIQYF.

The chain carries TRBV5-1 and TRBJ2-7; possible D gene TRBD1, 6 bases. V dropped 4 bases and J dropped 6 bases, with 14 bases sitting between them. The CDR3 extends over 13 amino acids. Germline CDR1 SGHRS, CDR2 YFSETQ. CDR3 DNA sequence: TGCGCCAGCAGCCGCTCCCAGGGGCCCGAGCAGTACTTC. Its translation: CASSRSQGPEQYF.

V gene TRBV30 combines with J gene TRBJ1-1; D not resolved. Germline lookup yields CDR1 GTSNPN and CDR2 SVGIG (reference sequence). This CDR3 comprises 12 residues. Trimming cost V 0 bases and J 7 bases, with 9 bases left between them. CDR3 amino acids: CAWSVGQIEAFF. The DNA for the CDR3 is TGTGCCTGGAGTGTTGGGCAGATTGAAGCTTTCTTT.

The V call is TRBV27, the J call TRBJ1-5, with D unclear. The CDR3 has 14 amino acids. V was cut by 2 bases and J by 0 bases, with 5 bases left in between. CDR1 MNHEY and CDR2 SMNVEV come from the germline V gene (reference sequence). The CDR3 is CASSLENSNQPQHF. DNA for the CDR3: TGTGCCAGCAGTTTAGAGAATAGCAATCAGCCCCAGCATTTT.

CDR3 nucleotides: TGTGCCAGCAGTTACTCTAGCGGGATAAGGTATGAGCAGTTCTTC. Translation: CASSYSSGIRYEQFF. This chain connects TRBV6-5 to TRBJ2-1; 8 nucleotides agree with TRBD2. Germline values: CDR1 MNHEY, CDR2 SVGAGI. This CDR3 is built from 15 residues. The V gene end was trimmed by 0 bases and the J gene end by 8 bases; junction bases not matched to a gene: 6.

This clone was seen just once. The CDR3 sequence: CSASTAGGSYNEQFF. The CDR3 DNA is TGCAGTGCTAGTACGGCGGGAGGGTCGTACAATGAGCAGTTCTTC. This chain links TRBV20-1 with TRBJ2-1; 9 bases line up with TRBD2. The ends lost 3 bases at V and 4 bases at J; junction bases unmatched: 7. Per germline, CDR1 DFQATT and CDR2 SNEGSKA (reference sequence). This CDR3 has 15 residues.

The chain recombines TRBV7-9 with TRBJ2-7; 10 nucleotides match TRBD1. The CDR3 extends over 18 amino acids. After removal of 4 bases from V and 3 bases from J, the junction contained 15 bases not matched to a gene. CDR1 is SEHNR, CDR2 FQNEAQ, per germline (reference sequence). DNA for the CDR3: TGTGCCAGCAGCTCCCCGGGACAGGGGATAACCTCTAACTACGAGCAGTACTTC. This gives the protein CASSSPGQGITSNYEQYF. Together with reference TRBV7-9 and TRBJ2-7, the CDR3 gives the full variable domain: DTGVSQNPRHKITKRGQNVTFRCDPISEHNRLYWYRQTLGQGPEFLTYFQNEAQLEKSRLLSDRFSAERPKGSFSTLEIQRTEQGDSAMYLCASSSPGQGITSNYEQYFGPGTRLTVT.

The CDR3 sequence: CASSLSGQDYQETQYF. In DNA form, the CDR3 reads TGTGCCAGCTCACTATCGGGACAGGACTACCAAGAGACCCAGTACTTC. The chain uses TRBV18 and TRBJ2-5, with 8 nucleotides matching TRBD1. The V gene end was trimmed by 4 bases and the J gene end by 0 bases; junction bases not matched to a gene: 7. The CDR3 is 16 residues long. Germline CDR1 reads KGHSH; CDR2 reads LQKENI.

This chain uses TRBV7-7 with TRBJ2-5; TRBD1 aligns across 8 bases. V was clipped by 6 bases and J by 5 bases; unmatched bases: 5. There are 13 residues in the CDR3. Germline CDR1 is SSHAT and CDR2 is FNYEAQ (reference sequence). CDR3 nucleotides: TGTGCCAGCAGACCTCGGACAGGGGAGACCCAGTACTTC. Protein: CASRPRTGETQYF.